This T cell receptor beta chain was observed in a study of OX40 agonist ivuxolimab in advanced cancers. Study as a whole: The patients received agonistic anti-OX40 (CD134) antibody ivuxolimab. Dose-escalation cases comprised hepatocellular carcinoma, melanoma, renal cell or head and neck cancer.

A word on this clone: Its antigen remains unidentified.

The CDR3 is 17 residues long. From germline, CDR1 is SNHLY and CDR2 FYNNEI. The junction had 5 bases not matched to a gene; V was cut back by 2 bases and J by 1 base. Clones were sequenced by immunoSEQ multiplex PCR, and TCRdb holds only the in-frame ones, with some missing. The sample consists of tens of thousands of clones, about 88% of them appearing once. Study-wide results and caveats: CD4+ and CD8+ T cells in blood underwent clonal expansion by week 6 at 0.1 to 3.0 mg/kg.

Sequenced material: CD4+ or CD8+ T cells sorted from blood, taken in a trial of the OX40 agonist ivuxolimab. V is TRBV2 and J is TRBJ2-2, with 9 positions matching TRBD2. The TCR originated in an adult with an advanced solid tumor such as melanoma, head and neck, liver or kidney cancer. The CDR3 bases are TGTGCCAGCAGTGAACCTCCAGCGGGAGGGAACACCGGGGAGCTGTTTTTT. This gives the protein CASSEPPAGGNTGELFF.